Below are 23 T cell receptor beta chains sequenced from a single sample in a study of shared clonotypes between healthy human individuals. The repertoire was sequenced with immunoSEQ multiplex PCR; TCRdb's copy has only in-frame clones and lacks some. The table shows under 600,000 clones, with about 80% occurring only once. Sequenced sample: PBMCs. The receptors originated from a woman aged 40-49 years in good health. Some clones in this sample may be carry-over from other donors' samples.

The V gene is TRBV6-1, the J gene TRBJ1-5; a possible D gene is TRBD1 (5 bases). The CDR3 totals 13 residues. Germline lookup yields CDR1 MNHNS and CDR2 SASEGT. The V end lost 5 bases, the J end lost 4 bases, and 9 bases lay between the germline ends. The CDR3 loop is CASSTPGNQPQHF. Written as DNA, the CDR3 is TGTGCCAGCAGTACCCCAGGGAATCAGCCCCAGCATTTT.

The CDR3 bases are TGCGCCAGCAGTCCCTCAGGTGTTTACGAGCAGTACTTC. It codes for CASSPSGVYEQYF. The J gene is TRBJ2-7, the V gene TRBV10-1, with D unresolved. Germline CDR1 reads WNHNN; CDR2 reads SYGVQD (reference sequence). The CDR3 covers 13 residues. V gave up 5 bases and J gave up 4 bases, with 12 bases separating them.

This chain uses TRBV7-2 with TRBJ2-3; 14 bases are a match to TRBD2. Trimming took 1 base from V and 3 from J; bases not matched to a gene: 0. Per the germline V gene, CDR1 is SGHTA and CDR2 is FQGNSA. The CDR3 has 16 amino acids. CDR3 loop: CASSLGTSGRTDTQYF. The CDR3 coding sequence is TGTGCCAGCAGCTTAGGGACTAGCGGGAGGACAGATACGCAGTATTTT.

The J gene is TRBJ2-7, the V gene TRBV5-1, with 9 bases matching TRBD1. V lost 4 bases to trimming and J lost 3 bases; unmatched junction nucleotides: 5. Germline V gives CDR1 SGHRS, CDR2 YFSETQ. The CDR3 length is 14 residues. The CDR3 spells CASSAWDRDYEQYF. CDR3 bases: TGCGCCAGCAGCGCCTGGGACAGGGACTACGAGCAGTACTTC.

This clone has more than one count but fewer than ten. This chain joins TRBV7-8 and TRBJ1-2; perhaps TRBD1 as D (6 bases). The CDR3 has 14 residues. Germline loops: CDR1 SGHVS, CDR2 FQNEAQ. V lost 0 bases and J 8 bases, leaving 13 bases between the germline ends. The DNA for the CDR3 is TGTGCCAGCAGCTTAGCCAGGGACATCAGGGGCTACACCTTC. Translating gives CASSLARDIRGYTF.

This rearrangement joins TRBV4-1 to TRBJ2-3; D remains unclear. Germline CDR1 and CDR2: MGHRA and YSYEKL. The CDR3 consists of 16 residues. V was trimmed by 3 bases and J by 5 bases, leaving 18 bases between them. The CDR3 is CASSQGFLEHVDTQYF. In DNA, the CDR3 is TGCGCCAGCAGCCAGGGGTTTCTGGAGCATGTAGATACGCAGTATTTT.

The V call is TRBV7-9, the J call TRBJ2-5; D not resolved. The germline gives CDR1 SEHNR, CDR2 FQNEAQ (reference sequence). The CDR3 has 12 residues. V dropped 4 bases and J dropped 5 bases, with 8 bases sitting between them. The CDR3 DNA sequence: TGTGCCAGCAGCTCCCGGACCGAGACCCAGTACTTC. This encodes CASSSRTETQYF. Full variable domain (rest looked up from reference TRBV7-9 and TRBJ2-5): DTGVSQNPRHKITKRGQNVTFRCDPISEHNRLYWYRQTLGQGPEFLTYFQNEAQLEKSRLLSDRFSAERPKGSFSTLEIQRTEQGDSAMYLCASSSRTETQYFGPGTRLLVL.

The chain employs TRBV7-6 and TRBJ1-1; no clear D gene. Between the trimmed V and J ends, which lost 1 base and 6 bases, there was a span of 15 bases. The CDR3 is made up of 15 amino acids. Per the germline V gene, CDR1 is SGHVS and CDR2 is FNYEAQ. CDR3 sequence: CASSLVGQLDSEAFF. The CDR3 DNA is TGTGCCAGCAGCTTAGTGGGCCAGCTTGACTCTGAAGCTTTCTTT.

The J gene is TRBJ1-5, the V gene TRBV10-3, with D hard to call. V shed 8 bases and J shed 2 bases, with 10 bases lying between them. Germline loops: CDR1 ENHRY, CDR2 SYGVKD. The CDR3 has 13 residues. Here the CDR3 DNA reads TGTGCCATCGGAACTGTGGGCAATCAGCCCCAGCATTTT. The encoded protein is CAIGTVGNQPQHF.

Written as DNA, the CDR3 is TGTGCCAGTAGTATCAGCGAAGGGACAGGGACGCAGTATTTT. Translating gives CASSISEGTGTQYF. This chain joins TRBV19 and TRBJ2-3; 9 bases are shared with TRBD1. V was pared by 3 bases and J by 9 bases, with 7 bases of the junction left unmatched. The germline CDR1 and CDR2 sequences are LNHDA and SQIVND (reference sequence). The CDR3 is made up of 14 amino acids.

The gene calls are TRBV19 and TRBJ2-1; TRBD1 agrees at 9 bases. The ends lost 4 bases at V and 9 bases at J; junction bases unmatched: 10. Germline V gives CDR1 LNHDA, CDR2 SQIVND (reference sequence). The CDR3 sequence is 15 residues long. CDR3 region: CASSTGTGISAEQFF. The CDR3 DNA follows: TGTGCCAGTAGTACGGGGACAGGGATATCCGCTGAGCAGTTCTTC. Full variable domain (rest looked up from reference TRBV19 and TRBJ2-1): DGGITQSPKYLFRKEGQNVTLSCEQNLNHDAMYWYRQDPGQGLRLIYYSQIVNDFQKGDIAEGYSVSREKKESFPLTVTSAQKNPTAFYLCASSTGTGISAEQFFGPGTRLTVL.

DNA of the CDR3: TGTGCCAGCAGCCAAGGCCCGGGGATGGGAGATATTAAGGGGGCCAAAAACATTCAGTACTTC. This gives the protein CASSQGPGMGDIKGAKNIQYF. The genes are TRBV14 and TRBJ2-4, with D perhaps matching TRBD1 or TRBD2 (5 bases each). Trimming stripped 1 base from V and 1 base from J, with 26 bases between. Germline CDR1 SGHDN, CDR2 FVKESK. CDR3 length: 21 amino acids.

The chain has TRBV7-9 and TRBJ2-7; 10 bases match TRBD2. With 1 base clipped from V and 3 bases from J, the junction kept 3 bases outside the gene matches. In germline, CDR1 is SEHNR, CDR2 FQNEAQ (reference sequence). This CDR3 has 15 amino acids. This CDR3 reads CASSLDLAGDYEQYF. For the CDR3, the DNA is TGTGCCAGCAGCTTAGACCTAGCGGGAGACTACGAGCAGTACTTC.

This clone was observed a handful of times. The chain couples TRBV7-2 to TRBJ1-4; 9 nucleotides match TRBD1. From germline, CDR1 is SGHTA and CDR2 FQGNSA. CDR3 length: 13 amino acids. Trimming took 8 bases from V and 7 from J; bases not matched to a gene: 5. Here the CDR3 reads CASSDRGSEKLFF. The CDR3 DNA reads TGTGCCAGCTCAGACAGGGGGAGTGAAAAACTGTTTTTT.

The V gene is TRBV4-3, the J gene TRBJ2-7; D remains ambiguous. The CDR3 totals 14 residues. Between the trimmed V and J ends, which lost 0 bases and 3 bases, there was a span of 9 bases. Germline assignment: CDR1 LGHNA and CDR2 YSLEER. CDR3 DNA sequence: TGCGCCAGCAGCCAAGAAATGGGGTTCTACGAGCAGTACTTC. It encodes CASSQEMGFYEQYF.

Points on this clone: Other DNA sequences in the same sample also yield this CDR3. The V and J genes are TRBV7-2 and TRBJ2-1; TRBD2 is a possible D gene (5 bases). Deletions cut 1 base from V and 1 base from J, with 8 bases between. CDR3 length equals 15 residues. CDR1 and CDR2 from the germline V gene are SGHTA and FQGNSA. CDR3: CASSLDRGSYNEQFF. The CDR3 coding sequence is TGTGCCAGCAGCTTAGATCGGGGTTCCTACAATGAGCAGTTCTTC.

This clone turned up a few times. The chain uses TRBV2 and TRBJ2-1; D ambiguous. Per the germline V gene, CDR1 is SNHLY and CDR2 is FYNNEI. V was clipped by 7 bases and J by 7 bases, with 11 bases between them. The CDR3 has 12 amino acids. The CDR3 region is CASTRLENEQFF. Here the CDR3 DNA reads TGTGCCAGCACCCGACTGGAGAATGAGCAGTTCTTC.

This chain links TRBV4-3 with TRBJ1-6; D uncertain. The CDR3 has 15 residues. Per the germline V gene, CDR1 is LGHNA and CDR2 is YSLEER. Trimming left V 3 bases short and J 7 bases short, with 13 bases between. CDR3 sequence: CASSQEMGGNSPLHF. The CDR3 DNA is TGCGCCAGCAGCCAGGAAATGGGTGGCAATTCACCCCTCCACTTT.

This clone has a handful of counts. The CDR3 here is CSVVGQNTEAFF. CDR3 coding DNA: TGCAGCGTCGTGGGACAGAACACTGAAGCTTTCTTT. V usage is TRBV29-1 and J usage is TRBJ1-1, with a tentative D call TRBD1 (6 bases). CDR3 length equals 12 residues. The germline V gene encodes CDR1 SQVTM and CDR2 ANQGSEA. V gave up 6 bases and J gave up 1 base, with 9 bases separating them.

The chain's CDR3 is CASSPNLAGGSYEQYF. In DNA form, the CDR3 reads TGCGCCAGCAGCCCGAACCTGGCGGGAGGCTCCTACGAGCAGTACTTC. V gene TRBV5-1 combines with J gene TRBJ2-7; 8 nucleotides agree with TRBD2. V gave up 4 bases and J gave up 0 bases; unmatched junction bases: 9. Germline CDR1 is SGHRS and CDR2 is YFSETQ. The CDR3 extends over 16 amino acids. The complete variable domain, with remaining parts taken from reference TRBV5-1 and TRBJ2-7, reads KAGVTQTPRYLIKTRGQQVTLSCSPISGHRSVSWYQQTPGQGLQFLFEYFSETQRNKGNFPGRFSGRQFSNSRSEMNVSTLELGDSALYLCASSPNLAGGSYEQYFGPGTRLTVT.

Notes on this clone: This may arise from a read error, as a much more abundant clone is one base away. CDR3: CASSEDGTDTQYF. The CDR3 DNA sequence: TGTGCCAGCAGTGAGGACGGCACAGATACGCAGTATTTT. The chain has TRBV2 and TRBJ2-3; unclear D gene. Germline lookup yields CDR1 SNHLY and CDR2 FYNNEI. V was clipped by 3 bases and J by 1 base, with 5 bases between them. This CDR3 contains 13 residues.

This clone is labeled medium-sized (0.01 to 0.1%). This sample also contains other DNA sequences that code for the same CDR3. The CDR3 coding sequence is TGTGCCAGCAGTAGAACCGGGACAGGGGGCGAGCAGTACTTC. It encodes CASSRTGTGGEQYF. The chain carries TRBV2 and TRBJ2-7; 11 nucleotides line up with TRBD1. This CDR3 is built from 14 residues. Trimming cost V 5 bases and J 6 bases; bases outside gene matches: 6. Germline V gene data show CDR1 as SNHLY and CDR2 as FYNNEI.

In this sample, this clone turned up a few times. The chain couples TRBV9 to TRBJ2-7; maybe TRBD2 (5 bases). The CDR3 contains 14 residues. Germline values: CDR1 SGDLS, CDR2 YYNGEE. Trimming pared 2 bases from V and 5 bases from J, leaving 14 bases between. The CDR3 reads CASSVGLAQNEQYF. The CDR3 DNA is TGTGCCAGCAGCGTCGGGTTAGCGCAGAACGAGCAGTACTTC.